Sequencing of this T cell receptor (beta chain) was carried out in a study of blood T cell repertoires in COVID-19. Study as a whole: COVID-19 samples from acute and convalescent phases originated in the United States, Italy and Spain. The cDNA or gDNA used as material had been derived from T cells, B-cell-depleted T cells, or PBMCs.

The trim removed 4 bases at V and 3 bases at J, leaving 6 bases unmatched. Germline V gene lookup returns CDR1 MGHRA and CDR2 YSYEKL. The CDR3 is 14 residues long. In the study's own analysis: From reference gene primer amplification, estimates of nucleated cell counts were derived. The protocol was immunoSEQ multiplex PCR, while the TCRdb copy is restricted to in-frame clones and leaves out a portion. Clone size and V and J calls were adopted from that table, with D and trimming inferred from the DNA. This table has a few hundred thousand clones, under 85% appearing once. Sequences were obtained from peripheral blood. This TCR derives from a man younger than 45 who had recovered from COVID-19. The chain recombines TRBV4-1 with TRBJ2-7; TRBD1 agrees at 7 bases. The CDR3 protein is CASSLGQEFYEQYF. CDR3 sequence (DNA): TGCGCCAGCAGCCTCGGACAGGAGTTCTACGAGCAGTACTTC.